This TCR beta chain was documented in a study of T cell clusters in autoimmune cytopenias. Study-wide context: The median distinct TRB clonotype count was approximately 2,500 per sample, from a median about 54,000 reads.

Each sample's input was approximately 270 ng genomic DNA, 35,000 to 40,000 genome equivalents. Germline V lookup: CDR1 KGHSH, CDR2 LQKENI. The CDR3 has 12 residues. TRB was amplified by touch-down multiplex PCR, primer pools A and B combined. With the multiplex PCR reads reprocessed, TCRdb shows one record per CDR3 protein and no DNA. This sample's table reports 9,000 to 15,000 distinct CDR3 sequences. The data also belong to a second study, concerning T cell repertoires in aging, cancer and after chemotherapy. That paper adds: Over several months to years, re-sampled healthy donor repertoires clearly shared clones. Healthy donors lost TCR diversity with age mainly through richness, cancer patients through richness and evenness.

Sequencing was carried out using peripheral blood. The rearrangement links TRBV18 to TRBJ2-7. This clonotype was obtained from a human donor in good health. The CDR3: CASSPESYEQYF.